This TCR beta chain appears in the sequencing data of a study of blood T cell repertoires in COVID-19. As for the study in general: T cells, B-cell-depleted T cells, or PBMCs supplied cDNA or gDNA.

The germline V gene has CDR1 LNHDA and CDR2 SQIVND (reference sequence). The CDR3 length is 15 residues. V was clipped by 1 base and J by 5 bases, with 11 bases between them. In the source study's methods: The authors estimated nucleated cell counts from reference gene primer amplification. Clones were sequenced by immunoSEQ multiplex PCR, and TCRdb holds only the in-frame ones, with some missing. Clone size and the V and J calls come from that table; the DNA yielded D and trimming. The table has 200,000 or so clones, 75% to 85% seen once. The chain joins TRBV19 to TRBJ2-2; a possible D gene is TRBD2 (7 bases). This clonotype was obtained from a man in his forties or fifties who had recovered from COVID-19. Sequencing used peripheral blood. CDR3 sequence reads: CASSIVGGATGELFF. The CDR3 DNA reads as TGTGCCAGTAGTATAGTTGGGGGGGCAACCGGGGAGCTGTTTTTT.